This passage covers 26 T cell receptor beta chains from one sample sequenced in a study of OX40 agonist ivuxolimab in advanced cancers. The assay was immunoSEQ multiplex PCR, and TCRdb's table has in-frame clones only and misses some. The table records around 100,000 clones, roughly 90% of them present only once. The sequencing used CD4+ or CD8+ T cells sorted from blood, collected in a trial of the OX40 agonist ivuxolimab. The receptor set was obtained from an adult with an advanced solid tumor such as melanoma, head and neck, liver or kidney cancer.

The chain uses TRBV6-1 and TRBJ1-4; D unresolved. CDR1 MNHNS and CDR2 SASEGT come from the germline V gene. This CDR3 region has 14 residues. The V end was cut by 1 base, the J end by 8 bases, with 11 bases between. DNA for the CDR3: TGTGCCAGCAGTGAAGGGGGAGCGGGGGAAAAACTGTTTTTT. This gives the protein CASSEGGAGEKLFF.

Here the CDR3 reads CAWDPGTSSYNEQFF. The CDR3 coding sequence is TGTGCCTGGGACCCCGGGACTAGCTCCTACAATGAGCAGTTCTTC. The chain links TRBV30 to TRBJ2-1; 8 bases map to TRBD2. This CDR3 is 15 amino acids long. CDR1 and CDR2 (germline): GTSNPN, SVGIG (reference sequence). V trimming: 5 bases; J trimming: 0 bases; junction bases outside the gene matches: 6.

The chain joins TRBV28 to TRBJ2-3, with 8 nucleotides matching TRBD2. J lost 5 bases, V lost 8 bases, and 6 bases had no gene match. Looked up from germline, CDR1 is MDHEN and CDR2 is SYDVKM. This CDR3 is built from 13 residues. CDR3 DNA: TGTGCCAGCCGGGAGGGCGGCGGAGATACGCAGTATTTT. Its translation is CASREGGGDTQYF.

V is TRBV5-1 and J is TRBJ2-2; 7 bases align to TRBD1. The CDR3 covers 14 residues. The germline V gene encodes CDR1 SGHRS and CDR2 YFSETQ. J gave up 4 bases and V 4 bases, and 4 bases lay outside the gene matches. The CDR3 protein is CASSPGQPTGELFF. In DNA form, the CDR3 reads TGCGCCAGCAGCCCGGGACAGCCCACCGGGGAGCTGTTTTTT.

The chain couples TRBV7-9 to TRBJ2-7; TRBD1 matches at 7 bases. The CDR3 is 15 amino acids. In germline, CDR1 is SEHNR, CDR2 FQNEAQ (reference sequence). V was clipped by 5 bases and J by 3 bases; unmatched bases: 10. CDR3 sequence: CASSPEWTGHYEQYF. The CDR3 DNA sequence: TGTGCCAGCAGCCCTGAGTGGACAGGACACTACGAGCAGTACTTC.

The V call is TRBV6-1, the J call TRBJ2-2; no clear D. The CDR3 runs 13 residues. Trimming removed 2 bases from V and 7 bases from J, with 8 bases in between. The germline V gene encodes CDR1 MNHNS and CDR2 SASEGT. Here the CDR3 DNA reads TGTGCCAGCAGTGAAAGGTGGAACGGGGAGCTGTTTTTT. Translated: CASSERWNGELFF.

This clone was found a few times. The sample carries other DNA sequences with the same CDR3. The chain has TRBV27 and TRBJ1-2; D gene uncertain. Germline lookup yields CDR1 MNHEY and CDR2 SMNVEV (reference sequence). The V gene lost 3 bases and the J gene lost 2 bases, with 7 bases spanning the gap. This CDR3 comprises 13 residues. CDR3: CASSLRENYGYTF. DNA of the CDR3: TGTGCCAGCAGTTTGCGGGAAAACTATGGCTACACCTTC.

V and J are TRBV15 and TRBJ1-1; 9 bases are a match to TRBD1. CDR1 is LNHNV, CDR2 YYDKDF, per germline (reference sequence). The CDR3 covers 15 residues. The trim removed 4 bases at V and 1 base at J, leaving 4 bases unmatched. The CDR3 DNA reads TGTGCCACCAGCAAGACAGGGGGGAGGAACACTGAAGCTTTCTTT. This translates into CATSKTGGRNTEAFF.

This sequence joins TRBV5-1 and TRBJ2-3, with 10 bases aligning to TRBD1. CDR3 length: 15 amino acids. Germline CDR1 reads SGHRS; CDR2 reads YFSETQ. V lost 5 bases to trimming and J lost 2 bases; unmatched junction nucleotides: 5. CDR3 bases: TGCGCCAGCAGTTCTCGACAGGGGGCCACAGATACGCAGTATTTT. Encoded protein: CASSSRQGATDTQYF.

The count of this clone is one. The DNA for the CDR3 is TGTGCCAGCAGCTTAGTTGTTACTAGCGGGGGCACAGATACGCAGTATTTT. This translates into CASSLVVTSGGTDTQYF. The rearrangement links TRBV11-2 to TRBJ2-3; 10 bases are shared with TRBD2. The CDR3 is made up of 17 amino acids. The V and J ends lost 1 base and 1 base, in that order; junction bases with no gene match: 5. The germline V gene has CDR1 SGHAT and CDR2 FQNNGV. Full variable domain (rest looked up from reference TRBV11-2 and TRBJ2-3): EAGVAQSPRYKIIEKRQSVAFWCNPISGHATLYWYQQILGQGPKLLIQFQNNGVVDDSQLPKDRFSAERLKGVDSTLKIQPAKLEDSAVYLCASSLVVTSGGTDTQYFGPGTRLTVL.

This clone was recorded once. The V and J genes are TRBV11-3 and TRBJ2-3; D is unresolved. Deletions cut 5 bases from V and 2 bases from J, with 8 bases between. There are 13 residues in the CDR3. The germline gives CDR1 SGHNT, CDR2 YENEEA. Here the CDR3 reads CASSLRVTDTQYF. Here the CDR3 DNA reads TGTGCCAGCAGCCTCCGCGTCACAGATACGCAGTATTTT.

The gene calls are TRBV9 and TRBJ2-5; 8 bases agree with TRBD2. The DNA matches TRBJ2-7 better at its end, which makes the J call doubtful. CDR1 SGDLS and CDR2 YYNGEE come from the germline V gene. This CDR3 spans 15 amino acids. This CDR3 reads CASSVGVSGTYEQYF. CDR3 coding DNA: TGTGCCAGCAGCGTAGGGGTTAGCGGGACCTACGAGCAGTACTTC.

V is TRBV19 and J is TRBJ2-7; D remains ambiguous. Germline CDR1 is LNHDA and CDR2 is SQIVND (reference sequence). V shed 4 bases and J shed 7 bases, with 17 bases lying between them. CDR3 size: 14 residues. Written as DNA, the CDR3 is TGTGCCAGTAGTACCACGGCTTTGGCAGGAGAGCAGTACTTC. Translation: CASSTTALAGEQYF.

This chain uses TRBV5-1 with TRBJ2-5; D is undetermined. This CDR3 is 14 amino acids long. In germline, CDR1 is SGHRS, CDR2 YFSETQ. Trimming stripped 0 bases from V and 1 base from J, with 7 bases between. The chain's CDR3 is CASSLDGSQETQYF. The CDR3 DNA follows: TGCGCCAGCAGCTTGGACGGTAGCCAAGAGACCCAGTACTTC.

This clone was seen more than once but under ten times. V is TRBV9 and J is TRBJ2-1, with 14 bases identical to TRBD2. J lost 4 bases, V lost 2 bases, and 5 bases had no gene match. The CDR3 extends over 17 amino acids. In germline, CDR1 is SGDLS, CDR2 YYNGEE. CDR3 coding DNA: TGTGCCAGCAGCGTCGGACTAGCGGGGGGAGGATACAATGAGCAGTTCTTC. Protein product: CASSVGLAGGGYNEQFF.

The chain uses TRBV10-2 and TRBJ2-2; 8 nucleotides agree with TRBD1. This CDR3 is 15 amino acids long. V lost 3 bases to trimming and J lost 5 bases; unmatched junction nucleotides: 5. Germline V gene sequence: CDR1 WSHSY, CDR2 SAAADI. The CDR3 DNA reads TGCGCCAGCAGTGAAGGGACAGGAGGGACCGGGGAGCTGTTTTTT. As protein: CASSEGTGGTGELFF.

V and J are TRBV30 and TRBJ2-2; D unclear. This CDR3 is built from 16 residues. The V gene's germline CDR1 is GTSNPN and CDR2 SVGIG (reference sequence). The V end lost 0 bases, the J end lost 5 bases, and 16 bases lay between the germline ends. The CDR3 region has the DNA TGTGCCTGGAGTGTACCCGTGGGGTTCGGGACCGGGGAGCTGTTTTTT. Protein: CAWSVPVGFGTGELFF.

This clone was found once. The DNA of the CDR3 is TGTGCCAGCAGTTTCCGGAGACAGGGAATAACCGGGGAGCTGTTTTTT. The encoded protein is CASSFRRQGITGELFF. The genes are TRBV9 and TRBJ2-2; 7 bases match TRBD1. The germline V gene has CDR1 SGDLS and CDR2 YYNGEE. This CDR3 contains 16 residues. J was trimmed by 5 bases and V by 5 bases; bases with no gene match: 12. The variable domain in full, with the rest retrieved from reference TRBV9 and TRBJ2-2, is DSGVTQTPKHLITATGQRVTLRCSPRSGDLSVYWYQQSLDQGLQFLIQYYNGEERAKGNILERFSAQQFPDLHSELNLSSLELGDSALYFCASSFRRQGITGELFFGEGSRLTVL.

V and J are TRBV19 and TRBJ2-7; TRBD1 agrees at 9 bases. This CDR3 is 14 amino acids long. The V segment lost 1 base and the J segment 5 bases; nucleotides outside the gene matches: 3. CDR1 and CDR2 from the germline V gene are LNHDA and SQIVND (reference sequence). The DNA of the CDR3 is TGTGCCAGTAGTATAGGGACAGGGGATAACGAGCAGTACTTC. Protein sequence: CASSIGTGDNEQYF.

The chain employs TRBV18 and TRBJ2-5; D perhaps matches TRBD2 (6 bases). CDR1 and CDR2 from the germline V gene are KGHSH and LQKENI. V was pared by 1 base and J by 5 bases, with 14 bases between. CDR3 length: 15 amino acids. CDR3 region: CASSPHAGAGETQYF. The CDR3 nucleotides read TGTGCCAGCTCACCACATGCAGGAGCGGGCGAGACCCAGTACTTC.

The chain carries TRBV28 and TRBJ2-1; TRBD2 aligns across 7 bases. The V gene end was trimmed by 1 base and the J gene end by 10 bases; junction bases not matched to a gene: 1. This CDR3 has 12 amino acids. Germline V gene sequence: CDR1 MDHEN, CDR2 SYDVKM. The CDR3 protein is CASSLSAGEQFF. CDR3 DNA sequence: TGTGCCAGCAGTTTATCAGCGGGGGAGCAGTTCTTC.

This rearrangement joins TRBV9 to TRBJ1-3; D is perhaps TRBD1 (6 bases). Trimming removed 2 bases from V and 4 bases from J, with 13 bases in between. Germline lookup yields CDR1 SGDLS and CDR2 YYNGEE. This CDR3 is 15 amino acids long. The DNA of the CDR3 is TGTGCCAGCAGCGTTGGATCCGGGGGCGGAAACACCATATATTTT. This sequence encodes CASSVGSGGGNTIYF.

The table lists this clone with a few counts. DNA for the CDR3: TGCGCCAGCAGCTACGGGGACAGGCCTAGCACAGATACGCAGTATTTT. Its translation is CASSYGDRPSTDTQYF. The chain combines TRBV4-1 with TRBJ2-3; 8 nucleotides line up with TRBD1. The CDR3 runs to 16 residues. The junction had 7 bases not matched to a gene; V was cut back by 5 bases and J by 0 bases. From germline, CDR1 is MGHRA and CDR2 YSYEKL.

V usage is TRBV19 and J usage is TRBJ1-3; D not certain. Per the germline V gene, CDR1 is LNHDA and CDR2 is SQIVND (reference sequence). The CDR3 is made up of 13 amino acids. V dropped 5 bases and J dropped 7 bases, with 12 bases sitting between them. This CDR3 is CASSAQEVNTIYF. DNA of the CDR3: TGTGCCAGTAGTGCCCAGGAGGTGAACACCATATATTTT.

The chain is built from TRBV5-4 and TRBJ2-3; TRBD1 matches at 7 bases. The germline gives CDR1 SGHNT, CDR2 YYREEE (reference sequence). This CDR3 contains 14 residues. The trim removed 4 bases at V and 4 bases at J, leaving 6 bases unmatched. The CDR3 loop reads CASSTDRVADTQYF. As DNA, the CDR3 is TGTGCCAGCAGCACTGACAGGGTGGCAGATACGCAGTATTTT.

This sequence joins TRBV27 and TRBJ2-1; 8 nucleotides match TRBD1. V lost 5 bases to trimming and J lost 2 bases; unmatched junction nucleotides: 14. The CDR3 loop spans 18 amino acids. The germline gives CDR1 MNHEY, CDR2 SMNVEV (reference sequence). CDR3 amino acids: CASSLRRVTGEPYNEQFF. In DNA, the CDR3 is TGTGCCAGCAGTCTCCGGAGAGTGACAGGGGAGCCCTACAATGAGCAGTTCTTC.